This T cell receptor (beta chain) was captured by sequencing in a study of shared clonotypes between healthy human individuals. Study results and caveats: Several donors had roughly 5% of their naive CD4 clonotypes in common. Read depth was anticipated to influence clonotype sharing among donors.

The germline CDR1 and CDR2 sequences are MNHEY and SMNVEV (reference sequence). The CDR3 has 15 residues. V gave up 3 bases and J gave up 7 bases; unmatched junction bases: 10. Per the study methods: ImmunoSEQ yielded junction-only sequences lacking quality scores, so filtering differed. Data came from immunoSEQ multiplex PCR; TCRdb stores just in-frame clones and leaves some out. V, J and clone size derive from that table, while D and trimming were established from the DNA sequence. The data contain under 200,000 clones, 90% to 95% of them seen just once; the ten biggest clones take up 0.067%. Worth noting for this clone: Its specificity is not known.

Specimen: naive CD4+ T cells sorted from blood. The subset here: CD45RA+ positively selected. This chain connects TRBV27 to TRBJ2-7; 9 nucleotides agree with TRBD1. This receptor was obtained from a woman between 25 and 40 years old in good health. CDR3 sequence reads: CASSFEGQGSREQYF. In DNA form, the CDR3 reads TGTGCCAGCAGTTTCGAGGGACAGGGCTCGAGGGAGCAGTACTTC.